The entry below gives a single T cell receptor beta chain sequence along with its context. Its antigen remains unidentified. Germline assignment: CDR1 GTSNPN and CDR2 SVGIG (reference sequence). This CDR3 has 15 residues. Trimming took 7 bases from V and 6 from J, leaving 22 bases between them. Healthy Caucasians alone served as donors. TCRdb redid the calling of the 5' RACE reads with MiXCR, one entry per CDR3 protein. The sample has 150,000 or so distinct CDR3 sequences; under 4.5% are singletons. These data are taken from a study of identical twins. Study results and caveats: Analyses based on zero insertions could be partly confounded by invariant MAIT and iNKT cells. Insertions ran lower in abundant cord blood beta clonotypes, though not in memory repertoires.

The chain links TRBV30 to TRBJ2-1; maybe TRBD2 (5 bases). The receptor's source is a man in his late teens or twenties in good health. The specimen sequenced was memory T cells sorted from blood. CDR3 coding DNA: TGTGCCTCATCATTCGGAAATATGAGGGCCAATGAGCAGTTCTTC. It yields the protein CASSFGNMRANEQFF.